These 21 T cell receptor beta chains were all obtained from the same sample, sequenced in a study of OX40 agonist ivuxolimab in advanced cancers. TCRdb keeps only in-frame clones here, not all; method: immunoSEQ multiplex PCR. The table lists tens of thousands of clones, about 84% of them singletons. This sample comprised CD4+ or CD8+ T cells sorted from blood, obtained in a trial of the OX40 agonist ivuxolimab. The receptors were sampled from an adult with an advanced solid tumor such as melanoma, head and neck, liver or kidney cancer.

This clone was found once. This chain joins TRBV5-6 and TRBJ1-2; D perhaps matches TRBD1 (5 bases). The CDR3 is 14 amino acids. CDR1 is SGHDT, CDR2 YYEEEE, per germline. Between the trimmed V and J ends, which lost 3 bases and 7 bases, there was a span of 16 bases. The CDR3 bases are TGTGCCAGCAGCTCGTTCCCAGGGTTTGGTGGCTACACCTTC. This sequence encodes CASSSFPGFGGYTF.

In nucleotides, the CDR3 is TGTGCCAGCAGTTTGCCCCTTAAGGGGAGTCCCGACTACGAGCAGTACTTC. Amino acids: CASSLPLKGSPDYEQYF. V usage is TRBV28 and J usage is TRBJ2-7; D might be TRBD1 or TRBD2, each matching 5 bases. The CDR3 has 17 residues. Trimming pared 3 bases from V and 3 bases from J, leaving 21 bases between. CDR1 and CDR2 from the germline V gene are MDHEN and SYDVKM. Full variable domain (rest looked up from reference TRBV28 and TRBJ2-7): DVKVTQSSRYLVKRTGEKVFLECVQDMDHENMFWYRQDPGLGLRLIYFSYDVKMKEKGDIPEGYSVSREKKERFSLILESASTNQTSMYLCASSLPLKGSPDYEQYFGPGTRLTVT.

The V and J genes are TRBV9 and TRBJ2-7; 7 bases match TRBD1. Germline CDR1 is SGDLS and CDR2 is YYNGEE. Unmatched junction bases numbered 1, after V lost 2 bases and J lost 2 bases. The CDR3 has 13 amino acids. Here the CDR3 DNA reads TGTGCCAGCAGCGTGGGGACAGCCTACGAGCAGTACTTC. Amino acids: CASSVGTAYEQYF.

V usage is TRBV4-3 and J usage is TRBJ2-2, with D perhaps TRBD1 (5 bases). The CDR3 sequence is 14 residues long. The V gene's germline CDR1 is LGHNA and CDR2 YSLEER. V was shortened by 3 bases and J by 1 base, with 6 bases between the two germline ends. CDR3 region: CASSHRENTGELFF. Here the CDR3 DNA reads TGCGCCAGCAGCCACAGGGAGAACACCGGGGAGCTGTTTTTT.

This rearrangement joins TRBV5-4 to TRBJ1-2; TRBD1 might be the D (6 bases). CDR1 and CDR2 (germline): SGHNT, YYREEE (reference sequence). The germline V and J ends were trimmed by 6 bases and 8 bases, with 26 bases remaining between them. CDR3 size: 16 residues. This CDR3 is CASTAAGHTSARGYTF. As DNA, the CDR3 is TGTGCCAGCACCGCAGCGGGACATACTTCAGCGAGGGGCTACACCTTC.

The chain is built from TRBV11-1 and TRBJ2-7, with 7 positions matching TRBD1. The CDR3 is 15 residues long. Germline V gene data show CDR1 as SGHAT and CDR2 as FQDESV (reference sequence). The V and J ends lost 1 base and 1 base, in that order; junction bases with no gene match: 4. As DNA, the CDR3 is TGTGCCAGCAGCTTAGATTGGACAGGATCCTACGAGCAGTACTTC. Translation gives CASSLDWTGSYEQYF.

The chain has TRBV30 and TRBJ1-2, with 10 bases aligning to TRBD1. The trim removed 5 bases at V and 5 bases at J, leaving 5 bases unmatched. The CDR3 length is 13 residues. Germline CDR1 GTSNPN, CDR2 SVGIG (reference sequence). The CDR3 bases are TGTGCCTGGGGGACAGGGGTGAGGTATGGCTACACCTTC. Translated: CAWGTGVRYGYTF.

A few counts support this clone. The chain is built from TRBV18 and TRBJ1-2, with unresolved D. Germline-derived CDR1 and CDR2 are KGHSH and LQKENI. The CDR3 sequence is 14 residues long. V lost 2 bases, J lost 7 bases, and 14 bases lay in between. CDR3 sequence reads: CASSPSGKGGGYTF. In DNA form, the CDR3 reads TGTGCCAGCTCACCATCTGGGAAGGGTGGTGGCTACACCTTC.

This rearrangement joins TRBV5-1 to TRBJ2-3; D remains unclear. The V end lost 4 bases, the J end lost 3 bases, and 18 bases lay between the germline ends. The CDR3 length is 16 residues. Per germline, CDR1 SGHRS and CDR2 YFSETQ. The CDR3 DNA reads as TGCGCCAGCAGCCAAGGGCTACAGAGCCCTACAGATACGCAGTATTTT. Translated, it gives CASSQGLQSPTDTQYF.

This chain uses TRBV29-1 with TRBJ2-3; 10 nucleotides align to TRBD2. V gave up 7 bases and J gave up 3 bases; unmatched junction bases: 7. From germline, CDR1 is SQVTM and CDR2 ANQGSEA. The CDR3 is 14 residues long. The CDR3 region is CSASGRAGTDTQYF. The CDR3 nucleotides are TGCAGCGCAAGCGGGAGGGCCGGAACAGATACGCAGTATTTT.

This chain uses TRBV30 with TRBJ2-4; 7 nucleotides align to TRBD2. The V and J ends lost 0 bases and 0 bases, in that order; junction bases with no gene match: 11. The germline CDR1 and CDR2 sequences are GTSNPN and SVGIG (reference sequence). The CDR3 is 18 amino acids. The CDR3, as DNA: TGTGCCTGGAGTGTACTAGCGCCCGATCCTCTAGCCAAAAACATTCAGTACTTC. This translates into CAWSVLAPDPLAKNIQYF.

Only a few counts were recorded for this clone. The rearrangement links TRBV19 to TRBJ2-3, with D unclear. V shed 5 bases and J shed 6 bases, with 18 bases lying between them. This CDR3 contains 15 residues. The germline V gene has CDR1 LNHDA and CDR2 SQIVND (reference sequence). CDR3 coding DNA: TGTGCCAGTAGTTCCCCGACTCCTTCGGAGGATACGCAGTATTTT. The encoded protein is CASSSPTPSEDTQYF. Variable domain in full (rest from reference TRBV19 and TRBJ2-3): DGGITQSPKYLFRKEGQNVTLSCEQNLNHDAMYWYRQDPGQGLRLIYYSQIVNDFQKGDIAEGYSVSREKKESFPLTVTSAQKNPTAFYLCASSSPTPSEDTQYFGPGTRLTVL.

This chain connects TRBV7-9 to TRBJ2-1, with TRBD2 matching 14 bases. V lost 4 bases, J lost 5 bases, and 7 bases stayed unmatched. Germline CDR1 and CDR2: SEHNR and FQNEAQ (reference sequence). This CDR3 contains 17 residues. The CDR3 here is CASSYKRLAGGDNEQFF. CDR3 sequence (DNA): TGTGCCAGCAGCTACAAGCGACTAGCGGGGGGGGACAATGAGCAGTTCTTC.

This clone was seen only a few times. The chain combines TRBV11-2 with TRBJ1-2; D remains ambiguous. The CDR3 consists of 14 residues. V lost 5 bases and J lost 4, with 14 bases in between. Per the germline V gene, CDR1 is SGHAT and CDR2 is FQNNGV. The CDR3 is CASSPPTVFYGYTF. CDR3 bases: TGTGCCAGCAGCCCACCTACCGTCTTCTATGGCTACACCTTC. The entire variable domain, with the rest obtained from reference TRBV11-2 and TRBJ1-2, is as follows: EAGVAQSPRYKIIEKRQSVAFWCNPISGHATLYWYQQILGQGPKLLIQFQNNGVVDDSQLPKDRFSAERLKGVDSTLKIQPAKLEDSAVYLCASSPPTVFYGYTFGSGTRLTVV.

The CDR3 coding sequence is TGTGCCAGCAGCTTACTAGCGGGAGGGAATGAGCAGTTCTTC. This translates into CASSLLAGGNEQFF. V and J are TRBV11-3 and TRBJ2-1; 12 bases line up with TRBD2. Germline assignment: CDR1 SGHNT and CDR2 YENEEA. J was trimmed by 7 bases and V by 2 bases; bases with no gene match: 0. The CDR3 is 14 amino acids.

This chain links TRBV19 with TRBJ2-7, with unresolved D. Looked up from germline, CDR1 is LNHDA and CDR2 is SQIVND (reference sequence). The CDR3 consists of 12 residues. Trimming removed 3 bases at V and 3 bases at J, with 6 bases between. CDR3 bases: TGTGCCAGTAGTATGGCTGGCTACGAGCAGTACTTC. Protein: CASSMAGYEQYF.

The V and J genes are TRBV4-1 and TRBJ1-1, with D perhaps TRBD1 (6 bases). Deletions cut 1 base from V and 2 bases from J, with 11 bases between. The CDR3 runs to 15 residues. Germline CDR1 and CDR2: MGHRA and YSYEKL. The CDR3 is CASSQGRGKNTEAFF. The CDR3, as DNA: TGCGCCAGCAGCCAAGGCAGGGGCAAAAACACTGAAGCTTTCTTT.

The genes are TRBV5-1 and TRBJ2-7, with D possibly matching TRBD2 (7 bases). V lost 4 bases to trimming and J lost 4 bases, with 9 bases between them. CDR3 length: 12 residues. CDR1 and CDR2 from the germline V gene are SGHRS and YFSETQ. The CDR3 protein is CASSRGGYEQYF. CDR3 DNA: TGCGCCAGCAGCAGGGGGGGTTACGAGCAGTACTTC.

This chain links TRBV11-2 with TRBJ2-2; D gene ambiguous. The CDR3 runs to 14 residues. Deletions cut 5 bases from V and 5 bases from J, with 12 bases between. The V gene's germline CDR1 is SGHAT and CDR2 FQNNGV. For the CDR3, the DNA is TGTGCCAGCAGCCTTTCACATACGACCGGGGAGCTGTTTTTT. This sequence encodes CASSLSHTTGELFF.

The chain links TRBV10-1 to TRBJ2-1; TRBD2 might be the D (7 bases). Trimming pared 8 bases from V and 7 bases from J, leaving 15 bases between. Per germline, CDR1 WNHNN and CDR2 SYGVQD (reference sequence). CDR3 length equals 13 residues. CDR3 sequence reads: CASARGGANEQFF. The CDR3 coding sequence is TGCGCCAGCGCGAGAGGGGGGGCGAATGAGCAGTTCTTC.

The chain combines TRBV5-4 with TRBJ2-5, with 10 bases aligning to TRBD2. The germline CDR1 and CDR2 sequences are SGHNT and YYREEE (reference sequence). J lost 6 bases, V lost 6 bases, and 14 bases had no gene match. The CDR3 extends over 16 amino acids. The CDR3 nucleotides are TGTGCCAGCAACAGCGGGAGGGAGGGGTCAGTGAAGACCCAGTACTTC. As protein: CASNSGREGSVKTQYF.